Sequencing of this T cell receptor (beta chain) was carried out in a study of B cell selection in AIRE deficiency. Concerning this clone itself: The antigen is unknown.

Study conclusions and caveats: AIRE-deficient Tconv and Treg repertoires matched healthy donors in TCRBV, CDR3 length, diversity. Healthy donors alone shared 31.6% of 3,500 to 4,500 Treg sequences; patients alone approximately 9.4%.

Method: immunoSEQ multiplex PCR; TCRdb's copy keeps in-frame clones and lacks some. In the table there are roughly 24,000 clones, about 90% of which are singletons. The V gene's germline CDR1 is MNHEY and CDR2 SVGAGI. The CDR3 spans 14 residues. Trimming left V 6 bases short and J 0 bases short, with 11 bases between. Regulatory T cells were sorted as CD4+CD25hiCD127low/negative cells. The V gene is TRBV6-5, the J gene TRBJ1-1; the D gene is possibly TRBD1 (5 bases). The sequence derives from a human donor in good health. Sequenced: CD4+CD25+ Tregs sorted from PBMCs. The CDR3 loop reads CASSNPGLNTEAFF. The CDR3 DNA is TGTGCCAGCAGCAATCCAGGGTTGAACACTGAAGCTTTCTTT.